This passage covers 22 T cell receptor beta chains from one sample sequenced in a study of cytomegalovirus exposure and HLA in healthy donors. TCRdb keeps only in-frame clones here, not all; method: immunoSEQ multiplex PCR. The sample lists roughly 300,000 clones, roughly 87% occurring once. The material sequenced was PBMCs. Every receptor here comes from a woman in her 30s in good health and CMV-seropositive.

The chain has TRBV30 and TRBJ2-5; the D gene could be TRBD1 or TRBD2 (6 bases each). This CDR3 is built from 14 residues. Trimming took 2 bases from V and 7 from J, leaving 17 bases between them. Germline V CDR1 and CDR2: GTSNPN, SVGIG (reference sequence). CDR3 sequence: CAWSPRGREGTQYF. CDR3 DNA: TGTGCCTGGAGTCCCCGGGGGCGCGAAGGGACCCAGTACTTC.

This chain uses TRBV6-1 with TRBJ2-7; TRBD2 agrees at 13 bases. Germline V gene data show CDR1 as MNHNS and CDR2 as SASEGT. This CDR3 has 17 residues. The V and J ends lost 0 bases and 4 bases, in that order; junction bases with no gene match: 6. In DNA form, the CDR3 reads TGTGCCAGCAGTGAAGCGCGACTAGCGGGAGGACCTTACGAGCAGTACTTC. It translates to CASSEARLAGGPYEQYF.

J is TRBJ2-7 and V is TRBV28; D may be TRBD1 or TRBD2 (7 bases each). Trimming removed 5 bases at V and 6 bases at J, with 14 bases between. This CDR3 contains 13 residues. CDR1 is MDHEN, CDR2 SYDVKM, per germline. The CDR3 nucleotides read TGTGCCAGCAGTGACAGGGAGGGTAGCGAGCAGTACTTC. Translating it yields CASSDREGSEQYF.

This clone showed up just once. Other DNA sequences in this sample translate to the same CDR3. The DNA of the CDR3 is TGCAGCGTCCAAGGACTAGCGGGGGGTAATGAGCAGTTCTTC. Its translation is CSVQGLAGGNEQFF. V is TRBV29-1 and J is TRBJ2-1; 14 bases are shared with TRBD2. V shed 6 bases, J shed 7 bases, and the junction held 5 bases outside the gene matches. The CDR3 loop spans 14 amino acids. Germline CDR1 is SQVTM and CDR2 is ANQGSEA.

The V gene is TRBV11-2, the J gene TRBJ1-2; 8 bases are a match to TRBD1. The trim removed 2 bases at V and 4 bases at J, leaving 6 bases unmatched. This CDR3 spans 15 amino acids. Looked up from germline, CDR1 is SGHAT and CDR2 is FQNNGV. The DNA for the CDR3 is TGTGCCAGCAGCTTACAGACAGGGGCAAGCTATGGCTACACCTTC. Residues: CASSLQTGASYGYTF.

V usage is TRBV7-9 and J usage is TRBJ2-5; D uncertain. CDR1 is SEHNR, CDR2 FQNEAQ, per germline (reference sequence). The CDR3 runs 15 residues. V gave up 1 base and J gave up 4 bases, with 13 bases separating them. The CDR3 reads CASSLGQTPPETQYF. CDR3 DNA: TGTGCCAGCAGCTTAGGCCAGACCCCACCAGAGACCCAGTACTTC.

The chain links TRBV4-3 to TRBJ1-3; tentative D call: TRBD1 (5 bases). The CDR3 length is 15 residues. The germline V and J ends were trimmed by 0 bases and 6 bases, with 12 bases remaining between them. Germline CDR1 and CDR2: LGHNA and YSLEER. The CDR3 loop reads CASSQEIGDENTIYF. The CDR3 nucleotides are TGCGCCAGCAGCCAAGAAATAGGGGACGAAAACACCATATATTTT.

The chain has TRBV2 and TRBJ1-1, with D uncertain. The CDR3 spans 15 residues. The V end was cut by 1 base, the J end by 0 bases, with 9 bases between. Germline CDR1 reads SNHLY; CDR2 reads FYNNEI. The CDR3: CASSEGVGMNTEAFF. The DNA for the CDR3 is TGTGCCAGCAGTGAAGGGGTGGGGATGAACACTGAAGCTTTCTTT.

V usage is TRBV7-3 and J usage is TRBJ1-1; D is unresolved. The CDR3 is 13 amino acids. The V end was cut by 5 bases, the J end by 2 bases, with 9 bases between. CDR1 is SGHTA and CDR2 is FQGTGA in the germline V gene. CDR3 amino acids: CASSPRRNTEAFF. The CDR3 DNA is TGTGCCAGCAGCCCCCGTCGTAACACTGAAGCTTTCTTT.

This chain connects TRBV4-3 to TRBJ1-2; D is undetermined. Trimming cost V 3 bases and J 1 base, with 9 bases left between them. The CDR3 runs to 14 residues. The V gene's germline CDR1 is LGHNA and CDR2 YSLEER. CDR3 loop: CASSQGRDNYGYTF. CDR3 DNA: TGCGCCAGCAGCCAGGGTAGGGATAACTATGGCTACACCTTC.

CDR3 bases: TGTGCCAGCAGCTTAGAACACCTGAACACTGAAGCTTTCTTT. Translating gives CASSLEHLNTEAFF. This chain connects TRBV11-3 to TRBJ1-1; D call uncertain. Trimming removed 0 bases from V and 0 bases from J, with 5 bases in between. The germline gives CDR1 SGHNT, CDR2 YENEEA. The CDR3 consists of 14 residues.

This sequence joins TRBV27 and TRBJ1-1, with D perhaps matching TRBD1 (5 bases). CDR3 length equals 14 residues. V lost 4 bases, J lost 1 base, and 10 bases lay in between. CDR1 and CDR2 (germline): MNHEY, SMNVEV (reference sequence). In nucleotides, the CDR3 is TGTGCCAGCAGTTGGAGGGGTGGGAACACTGAAGCTTTCTTT. Protein product: CASSWRGGNTEAFF.

As regards this clone: An end of the junction differs from the germline gene, which may be a read error. The rearrangement links TRBV29-1 to TRBJ2-5; 7 nucleotides match TRBD2. There are 16 residues in the CDR3. The germline gives CDR1 SQVTM, CDR2 ANQGSEA. CDR3 sequence reads: CSVEGLADKNQETQYF. CDR3 nucleotide sequence: TGCAGCGTCGAAGGGCTAGCGGATAAAAACCAAGAGACCCAGTACTTC. The full variable domain, with the rest looked up from reference TRBV29-1 and TRBJ2-5, is SAVISQKPSRDICQRGTSLTIQCQVDSQVTMMFWYRQQPGQSLTLIATANQGSEATYESGFVIDKFPISRPNLTFSTLTVSNMSPEDSSIYLCSVEGLADKNQETQYFGPGTRLLVL.

The J gene is TRBJ1-1, the V gene TRBV11-3; D perhaps matches TRBD1 (5 bases). V dropped 1 base and J dropped 8 bases, with 8 bases sitting between them. Germline CDR1 is SGHNT and CDR2 is YENEEA. The CDR3 spans 12 residues. The CDR3 reads CASSLGQNEAFF. CDR3 nucleotides: TGTGCCAGCAGCTTAGGACAGAACGAAGCTTTCTTT.

This sequence joins TRBV29-1 and TRBJ1-5; 7 bases match TRBD1. Trimming took 6 bases from V and 1 from J; bases not matched to a gene: 3. Per germline, CDR1 SQVTM and CDR2 ANQGSEA. The CDR3 has 13 amino acids. For the CDR3, the DNA is TGCAGCGTGGAGACAGGGAGCAATCAGCCCCAGCATTTT. It encodes CSVETGSNQPQHF.

This clone occurred a few times. The chain recombines TRBV6-4 with TRBJ2-2, with 8 nucleotides matching TRBD1. The CDR3 extends over 17 amino acids. In germline, CDR1 is MRHNA, CDR2 SNTAGT. The trim removed 4 bases at V and 2 bases at J, leaving 9 bases unmatched. In DNA, the CDR3 is TGTGCCAGCAGTGCTGTGTCACAGGGGGTTAACACCGGGGAGCTGTTTTTT. Amino acids: CASSAVSQGVNTGELFF.

This sequence joins TRBV6-5 and TRBJ1-5; TRBD1 matches 8 bases. The germline V gene encodes CDR1 MNHEY and CDR2 SVGAGI. Trimming at V came to 6 bases and at J to 9 bases, leaving 13 bases not matched to a gene. The CDR3 contains 15 residues. The CDR3 nucleotides are TGTGCCAGCAGCTCCCGGACAGGGTACGATGGGCCCCAGCATTTT. This codes for CASSSRTGYDGPQHF.

The gene calls are TRBV28 and TRBJ2-1; tentative D call: TRBD1 (6 bases). Trimming pared 2 bases from V and 7 bases from J, leaving 9 bases between. Germline-derived CDR1 and CDR2 are MDHEN and SYDVKM. The CDR3 totals 13 residues. DNA of the CDR3: TGTGCCAGCAGTTTAGGGGGCTGGAATGAGCAGTTCTTC. It yields the protein CASSLGGWNEQFF.

The genes are TRBV7-8 and TRBJ2-2; D is perhaps TRBD2 (6 bases). Trimming cost V 2 bases and J 5 bases, with 9 bases left between them. The CDR3 contains 14 residues. The germline V gene encodes CDR1 SGHVS and CDR2 FQNEAQ. CDR3 region: CASSLRGKTGELFF. The CDR3 region has the DNA TGTGCCAGCAGCTTACGCGGGAAAACCGGGGAGCTGTTTTTT.

This clone has just one count. The gene calls are TRBV7-6 and TRBJ2-7; the match to TRBD2 covers 9 bases. Germline V gene sequence: CDR1 SGHVS, CDR2 FNYEAQ. The ends lost 6 bases at V and 6 bases at J; junction bases unmatched: 3. The CDR3 totals 12 residues. The CDR3 loop reads CASSLAGSEQYF. CDR3 DNA: TGTGCCAGCAGTCTAGCGGGGAGCGAGCAGTACTTC.

The chain employs TRBV11-3 and TRBJ2-2; D could derive from TRBD1 or TRBD2 (6 bases each). V lost 5 bases to trimming and J lost 7 bases, with 17 bases between them. This CDR3 spans 15 amino acids. The germline CDR1 and CDR2 sequences are SGHNT and YENEEA. The chain's CDR3 is CASSRGPTTGGELFF. The CDR3 nucleotides read TGTGCCAGCAGCCGGGGGCCTACTACAGGCGGGGAGCTGTTTTTT. The full variable domain, completed using reference TRBV11-3 and TRBJ2-2, is EAGVVQSPRYKIIEKKQPVAFWCNPISGHNTLYWYLQNLGQGPELLIRYENEEAVDDSQLPKDRFSAERLKGVDSTLKIQPAELGDSAVYLCASSRGPTTGGELFFGEGSRLTVL.

This clone has only a few counts. The chain couples TRBV5-4 to TRBJ2-2, with 8 bases fitting TRBD1. V shed 4 bases, J shed 6 bases, and the junction held 5 bases outside the gene matches. Germline V gene lookup returns CDR1 SGHNT and CDR2 YYREEE (reference sequence). The CDR3 totals 14 residues. The CDR3 protein is CASSGGQGAGELFF. CDR3 nucleotides: TGTGCCAGCAGCGGTGGACAGGGTGCCGGGGAGCTGTTTTTT.